The 11 T cell receptor beta chains given below trace back to one sample, sequenced in a study of CD8 T cells in Susac syndrome. Reverse transcription of about 0.45 to 1 ug RNA used random hexamers. MiXCR was run by TCRdb on the immunoSEQ multiplex PCR reads, yielding one entry per CDR3 protein. Of 120,000 to 150,000 distinct CDR3 sequences detected, 85% to 95% appear once; the ten largest clones hold 0.25% to 0.3%. Material for sequencing was CD8+ T cells from PBMCs. The receptors shown here come from a human donor in good health.

The gene calls are TRBV29-1 and TRBJ2-2, with D hard to call. The CDR3 totals 13 residues. Germline values: CDR1 SQVTM, CDR2 ANQGSEA. V lost 4 bases and J lost 1, with 7 bases in between. CDR3 in amino acids: CSVATENTGELFF. In DNA, the CDR3 is TGCAGCGTTGCTACAGAGAACACCGGGGAGCTGTTTTTT.

The V call is TRBV15, the J call TRBJ2-7; 8 positions agree with TRBD2. Germline V CDR1 and CDR2: LNHNV, YYDKDF (reference sequence). With V trimmed by 6 bases and J by 6 bases, 4 bases remained unmatched. The CDR3 has 12 residues. The CDR3 sequence is CATSLAGGEQYF. For the CDR3, the DNA is TGTGCCACCAGTCTAGCGGGCGGCGAGCAGTACTTC. The complete variable domain, with remaining parts taken from reference TRBV15 and TRBJ2-7, reads DAMVIQNPRYQVTQFGKPVTLSCSQTLNHNVMYWYQQKSSQAPKLLFHYYDKDFNNEADTPDNFQSRRPNTSFCFLDIRSPGLGDTAMYLCATSLAGGEQYFGPGTRLTVT.

The chain recombines TRBV27 with TRBJ2-4; no clear D gene. CDR3 length equals 13 residues. Trimming pared 0 bases from V and 8 bases from J, leaving 8 bases between. In germline, CDR1 is MNHEY, CDR2 SMNVEV (reference sequence). CDR3 nucleotide sequence: TGTGCCAGCAGTTTATCGAACCAGGACATTCAGTACTTC. It yields the protein CASSLSNQDIQYF.

This rearrangement joins TRBV20-1 to TRBJ2-7; 7 bases fit TRBD2. Germline loops: CDR1 DFQATT, CDR2 SNEGSKA (reference sequence). The CDR3 has 13 residues. CDR3 sequence (DNA): TGCAGCGGGGAGGGAGGGTCTACCTACGAGCAGTACTTC. Translated: CSGEGGSTYEQYF.

The chain is built from TRBV27 and TRBJ1-2; D remains unclear. Germline CDR1 is MNHEY and CDR2 is SMNVEV (reference sequence). This CDR3 is 13 amino acids long. With 5 bases removed from V and 8 bases from J, the gap between germline ends came to 15 bases. DNA for the CDR3: TGTGCCAGCAGTCCTGGTGTAGCGGAGGGCTACACCTTC. Protein product: CASSPGVAEGYTF.

This clonotype was seen a handful of times. V and J are TRBV27 and TRBJ2-7; possible D gene TRBD2, 6 bases. V dropped 5 bases and J dropped 3 bases, with 11 bases sitting between them. Germline CDR1 is MNHEY and CDR2 is SMNVEV (reference sequence). This CDR3 is built from 13 residues. The CDR3 nucleotides are TGTGCCAGCAGTCCCCGACTAGGCTACGAGCAGTACTTC. Protein product: CASSPRLGYEQYF.

The rearrangement joins TRBV27 to TRBJ2-5, with 8 bases aligning to TRBD2. Germline CDR1 reads MNHEY; CDR2 reads SMNVEV (reference sequence). The CDR3 extends over 14 amino acids. V was pared by 4 bases and J by 3 bases, with 4 bases of the junction left unmatched. The CDR3 nucleotides read TGTGCCAGCAGTTCCTCGACTAGCGAAGAGACCCAGTACTTC. Protein product: CASSSSTSEETQYF.

The genes are TRBV27 and TRBJ2-4, with D possibly matching TRBD1 (5 bases). The ends were cut back, 5 bases at V and 12 bases at J, with 20 bases in the middle. CDR1 and CDR2 from the germline V gene are MNHEY and SMNVEV (reference sequence). The CDR3 extends over 14 amino acids. The CDR3 sequence: CASSPTHRREAQYF. The CDR3 DNA sequence: TGTGCCAGCAGTCCAACTCACAGGAGAGAGGCTCAGTACTTC.

The V and J genes are TRBV30 and TRBJ1-4, with no clear D. The CDR3 extends over 13 amino acids. V was cut by 1 base and J by 7 bases, with 10 bases left in between. CDR1 GTSNPN and CDR2 SVGIG come from the germline V gene (reference sequence). The CDR3 nucleotides read TGTGCCTGGAGTGGCCAGGCCGGTGAAAAACTGTTTTTT. Translating gives CAWSGQAGEKLFF.

The rearrangement joins TRBV9 to TRBJ2-1; 14 bases are a match to TRBD2. Per the germline V gene, CDR1 is SGDLS and CDR2 is YYNGEE. The CDR3 consists of 16 residues. V trimming: 0 bases; J trimming: 4 bases; junction bases outside the gene matches: 0. The CDR3 sequence is CASSVGLAGGYNEQFF. Written as DNA, the CDR3 is TGTGCCAGCAGCGTAGGACTAGCGGGAGGGTACAATGAGCAGTTCTTC.

The chain employs TRBV13 and TRBJ2-6; D uncertain. The V gene lost 3 bases and the J gene lost 4 bases, with 7 bases spanning the gap. Germline values: CDR1 PRHDT, CDR2 FYEKMQ (reference sequence). The CDR3 totals 14 residues. The CDR3: CASSFSSGANVLTF. For the CDR3, the DNA is TGTGCCAGCAGCTTTAGCAGCGGGGCCAACGTCCTGACTTTC.